This T cell receptor (beta chain) appears in the sequencing data of a study of cytomegalovirus exposure and HLA in healthy donors. Of note for this clone: Its specificity is unknown.

Study results and limitations: Further analysis was carried out later, and it showed several of the most significant clusters appearing linked to common viral pathogens.

Per germline, CDR1 MGHRA and CDR2 YSYEKL. CDR3 length: 15 residues. The trim removed 4 bases at V and 5 bases at J, leaving 10 bases unmatched. The study ran its PCR with 60 Vbeta and 13 Jbeta primers. In the source study's methods: Approximately 79 million unique TCR beta chains, around 11 million of them shared, were counted by a later analysis. The table came from immunoSEQ multiplex PCR; TCRdb's copy has only in-frame clones and leaves some out. V, J and clone size were drawn from that table, and D and trimming were deduced from the DNA. Its table lists 93,000 or so clones. The chain combines TRBV4-1 with TRBJ2-7; 8 nucleotides agree with TRBD2. The sequence came from a middle-aged man in good health and CMV-seronegative. The sample comprised PBMCs. CDR3 residues: CASSPPGTSHHEQYF. CDR3 coding DNA: TGCGCCAGCAGCCCACCCGGGACTAGTCATCACGAGCAGTACTTC.